Described below is a single T cell receptor (beta chain) sequence and its context. Its antigen is unidentified. The germline V and J ends were trimmed by 1 base and 2 bases, with 9 bases remaining between them. The length of the CDR3 is 14 residues. CDR1 and CDR2 (germline): SGHAT, FQNNGV. The sample originates from a study of OX40 agonist ivuxolimab in advanced cancers. Study background: Administration of intravenous ivuxolimab to patients occurred every 2 weeks at 0.01 to 10 mg/kg.

Here immunoSEQ multiplex PCR was the method, and the copy in TCRdb shows in-frame clones only, minus some. The sample includes about 62,000 clones, about 85% of them seen just once. Study findings and constraints: Average numbers of expanded clones were greater in CD8+ T cells than in CD4+. Antigens targeted by the expanded peripheral T cells were not determined.

The sequence came from an adult with an advanced solid tumor such as melanoma, head and neck, liver or kidney cancer. The sequences come from CD4+ or CD8+ T cells sorted from blood, collected in a trial of the OX40 agonist ivuxolimab. The V and J genes are TRBV11-2 and TRBJ2-7; D call uncertain. The CDR3 here is CASSLAGPTYEQYF. In DNA, the CDR3 is TGTGCCAGCAGCTTAGCCGGACCCACCTACGAGCAGTACTTC. The full variable domain, in which reference TRBV11-2 and TRBJ2-7 provide the parts outside the CDR3, is EAGVAQSPRYKIIEKRQSVAFWCNPISGHATLYWYQQILGQGPKLLIQFQNNGVVDDSQLPKDRFSAERLKGVDSTLKIQPAKLEDSAVYLCASSLAGPTYEQYFGPGTRLTVT.